One and the same sample provided the 21 T cell receptor beta chains below, sequenced in a study of Graves' ophthalmopathy and Graves' hyperthyroidism. As the template, RNA transcripts were used to amplify TCR beta CDR3 regions. HTBI-primed RT-PCR formed the first round, and a multiplex PCR formed the second. Each CDR3 protein is one row after TCRdb ran MiXCR on the multiplex PCR reads. The repertoire holds some 1.1 million distinct CDR3 sequences, with about 36% as singletons. Sequencing was carried out using peripheral blood or thyroid tissue (not recorded which). The receptors shown here come from an adult man with Graves' hyperthyroidism.

A word on this clonotype: Possible read error: a much larger clone is one base away. The CDR3 nucleotides are TGTGCCAGCAGCTCGGGACAGTTCACCGGGGAGCTGTCTTTT. This codes for CASSSGQFTGELSF. The chain uses TRBV7-3 and TRBJ2-2, with TRBD1 matching 7 bases. The CDR3 loop spans 14 amino acids. The germline V gene encodes CDR1 SGHTA and CDR2 FQGTGA.

This clonotype was observed at least ten times. This chain joins TRBV19 and TRBJ2-7, with TRBD2 matching 10 bases. The CDR3 spans 16 residues. J gave up 5 bases and V 5 bases, and 12 bases lay outside the gene matches. Germline loops: CDR1 LNHDA, CDR2 SQIVND (reference sequence). The CDR3 nucleotides are TGTGCCAGTAGTCACCACCCGGGACTAGCGAGGGACGAGCAGTACTTC. This encodes CASSHHPGLARDEQYF.

This clonotype was observed a few times. This chain joins TRBV25-1 and TRBJ1-2; 8 positions agree with TRBD1. The junction had 18 bases not matched to a gene; V was cut back by 10 bases and J by 2 bases. The CDR3 contains 17 residues. The germline gives CDR1 MGHDK, CDR2 SYGVNS. The CDR3 reads CATNQAPRTGWNYGYTF. Written as DNA, the CDR3 is TGTGCCACCAACCAAGCCCCCCGGACAGGGTGGAACTATGGCTACACCTTC.

The chain couples TRBV10-2 to TRBJ1-5, with 9 bases fitting TRBD1. The V gene end was trimmed by 6 bases and the J gene end by 6 bases; junction bases not matched to a gene: 9. The CDR3 sequence is 15 residues long. CDR1 and CDR2 from the germline V gene are WSHSY and SAAADI. CDR3 nucleotide sequence: TGCGCCAGCAGAGCAGGGACAGGGAGAGGTCAGCCCCAGCATTTT. Amino acid sequence: CASRAGTGRGQPQHF.

This clonotype was observed at least ten times. The chain uses TRBV29-1 and TRBJ2-2; 10 bases agree with TRBD1. This CDR3 has 15 amino acids. CDR1 is SQVTM and CDR2 is ANQGSEA in the germline V gene. Trimming at V came to 7 bases and at J to 6 bases, leaving 11 bases not matched to a gene. The CDR3: CSGKDDRGLAGELFF. CDR3 DNA: TGCAGCGGGAAAGATGACAGGGGGCTCGCCGGGGAGCTGTTTTTT.

The chain joins TRBV6-5 to TRBJ2-2; D is unresolved. The CDR3 consists of 14 residues. Trimming shortened V by 2 bases and J by 6 bases, and 10 bases separated the two germline ends. Looked up from germline, CDR1 is MNHEY and CDR2 is SVGAGI. CDR3 region: CASSYRRVSGELFF. In DNA form, the CDR3 reads TGTGCCAGCAGTTACAGAAGGGTATCCGGGGAGCTGTTTTTT.

This clonotype occurred many times. CDR3 loop: CASSLASGGLQYF. Here the CDR3 DNA reads TGTGCCAGCAGCTTAGCTAGCGGAGGTTTGCAGTACTTC. The chain links TRBV7-2 to TRBJ2-7; possible D gene TRBD2, 6 bases. Germline lookup yields CDR1 SGHTA and CDR2 FQGNSA. V dropped 0 bases and J dropped 9 bases, with 12 bases sitting between them. This CDR3 is built from 13 residues.

The chain couples TRBV12-3 or TRBV12-4 to TRBJ2-7; 12 positions match TRBD1. This CDR3 has 15 residues. Unmatched junction bases numbered 4, after V lost 3 bases and J lost 4 bases. CDR3 in DNA: TGTGCCAGCAGTTTTTGGGGACAGGGGGCGTACGAGCAGTACTTC. It specifies CASSFWGQGAYEQYF.

The chain uses TRBV7-8 and TRBJ2-5, with 7 bases lining up with TRBD1. J lost 2 bases, V lost 1 base, and 10 bases had no gene match. The CDR3 runs to 17 residues. From germline, CDR1 is SGHVS and CDR2 FQNEAQ. As DNA, the CDR3 is TGTGCCAGCAGCTTAGAAGGGGGCGGACGCGAGCAAGAGACCCAGTACTTC. It is translated as CASSLEGGGREQETQYF.

On this clonotype: At one end, the junction sequence differs from germline, possibly due to a read error. The chain recombines TRBV10-3 with TRBJ1-2; tentatively, D is TRBD1 (5 bases). Germline CDR1 ENHRY, CDR2 SYGVKD. CDR3 length equals 14 residues. The CDR3 coding sequence is TGTGCCAGCAGTTACGGGGGGATGGCCTATGGCTACACCTTC. This gives the protein CASSYGGMAYGYTF.

This clonotype was seen only once. This may be a read error, as it is one base from a much larger clone. This chain joins TRBV5-1 and TRBJ1-2; D is uncertain. V lost 0 bases, J lost 3 bases, and 12 bases lay in between. Germline CDR1 SGHRS, CDR2 YFSETQ. This CDR3 contains 15 residues. CDR3 residues: CASSLGRLHHYGYTF. CDR3 coding DNA: TGCGCCAGCAGCTTGGGGAGACTCCACCACTATGGCTACACCTTC. Full variable domain (missing parts from reference TRBV5-1 and TRBJ1-2): KAGVTQTPRYLIKTRGQQVTLSCSPISGHRSVSWYQQTPGQGLQFLFEYFSETQRNKGNFPGRFSGRQFSNSRSEMNVSTLELGDSALYLCASSLGRLHHYGYTFGSGTRLTVV.

This clonotype has a handful of counts. This chain joins TRBV10-2 and TRBJ1-5; 9 bases map to TRBD1. The CDR3 length is 15 residues. Germline loops: CDR1 WSHSY, CDR2 SAAADI. Trimming at V came to 1 base and at J to 4 bases, leaving 2 bases not matched to a gene. CDR3 DNA sequence: TGCGCCAGCAGTGAGTGGACAGGGGTAAATCAGCCCCAGCATTTT. As protein: CASSEWTGVNQPQHF.

As regards this clonotype: Since the CDR3 does not end with the conserved phenylalanine or tryptophan, this likely comes from a read error. The DNA is omitted, as the CDR3 cannot be located on it reliably, and the CDR3 follows TCRdb's listing. The J gene is TRBJ2-1, the V gene TRBV29-1; TRBD2, the table's D call, was not compared with the DNA. The CDR3 length equals 13 residues, ends included. Per the germline V gene, CDR1 is SQVTM and CDR2 is ANQGSEA. The CDR3 spells CSAEEGCTTMSSC.

V gene TRBV4-1 combines with J gene TRBJ1-4; a weak D match, TRBD1 (5 bases). V lost 4 bases and J 8 bases, leaving 20 bases between the germline ends. The germline V gene encodes CDR1 MGHRA and CDR2 YSYEKL. The CDR3 runs 16 residues. CDR3 in DNA: TGCGCCAGCAGCCTACATGGGACTGCTACGGGGGAAAAACTGTTTTTT. Translated, it gives CASSLHGTATGEKLFF.

This clonotype was detected once. A much larger clone differs from this one at a single base, so this may be a read error. This chain connects TRBV7-2 to TRBJ2-7; D possibly corresponds to TRBD2 (5 bases). CDR3 length: 11 residues. Germline V gene lookup returns CDR1 SGHTA and CDR2 FQGNSA. The CDR3 protein is CDSSLGLPVSF. CDR3 DNA sequence: TGTGACAGCAGCTTAGGACTCCCAGTCTCTTTC.

CDR3 protein: CASAPGLAGLHEQFF. Here the CDR3 DNA reads TGTGCCAGTGCCCCGGGACTAGCGGGACTCCATGAGCAGTTCTTC. The rearrangement uses TRBV19 and TRBJ2-5; the match to TRBD2 covers 13 bases. The J call could be wrong; TRBJ2-1 is a better fit for the DNA end. CDR3 length: 15 amino acids. Germline assignment: CDR1 LNHDA and CDR2 SQIVND (reference sequence).

The chain employs TRBV10-1 and TRBJ2-3; TRBD1 matches at 8 bases. Germline assignment: CDR1 WNHNN and CDR2 SYGVQD (reference sequence). CDR3 length: 15 amino acids. The trim removed 0 bases at V and 7 bases at J, leaving 6 bases unmatched. The CDR3 DNA follows: TGCGCCAGCAGTGAGTCTGAGGACAGGGTAAATACGCAGTATTTT. Encoded protein: CASSESEDRVNTQYF.

The rearrangement joins TRBV20-1 to TRBJ2-7, with D possibly TRBD2 on 6 matching bases. Germline assignment: CDR1 DFQATT and CDR2 SNEGSKA (reference sequence). The V gene lost 5 bases and the J gene lost 2 bases, with 16 bases spanning the gap. The CDR3 totals 14 residues. The CDR3 DNA reads TGCAGTGCTGCCGGGACTGAATCGACCTACGAGCAGTACTTC. Protein product: CSAAGTESTYEQYF.

In this sample, this clonotype turned up many times. CDR3 bases: TGCGCCAGCAGCCAAGAGGACAGGTACACTGAAGCTTTCTTT. This sequence encodes CASSQEDRYTEAFF. The chain couples TRBV4-1 to TRBJ1-1; the match to TRBD1 covers 7 bases. Trimming at V came to 0 bases and at J to 3 bases, leaving 1 base not matched to a gene. CDR3 size: 14 residues. Per germline, CDR1 MGHRA and CDR2 YSYEKL.

The rearrangement uses TRBV11-2 and TRBJ1-1, with D perhaps matching TRBD1 (5 bases). CDR1 is SGHAT, CDR2 FQNNGV, per germline. The V end was cut by 5 bases, the J end by 10 bases, with 11 bases between. This CDR3 spans 11 amino acids. The CDR3 DNA sequence: TGTGCCAGCAGCCCTAAACAGGTAGCTTTCTTT. This translates into CASSPKQVAFF.

The genes are TRBV7-2 and TRBJ2-5, with TRBD2 identical over 8 bases. The CDR3 extends over 14 amino acids. Per the germline V gene, CDR1 is SGHTA and CDR2 is FQGNSA. V shed 5 bases and J 5 bases; nucleotides not matched to a gene: 7. CDR3 protein: CASSPAGGRETQYF. The CDR3 bases are TGTGCCAGCAGCCCCGCGGGGGGCCGGGAGACCCAGTACTTC.